The rows below give T cell receptor beta chains drawn from one sample of a study of neurological immune-mediated disorders. Each CDR3 protein is one row after TCRdb ran MiXCR on the 5' RACE reads. The sample yields over 35,000 distinct CDR3 sequences, 3% to 4% seen once. The specimen was PBMCs. The receptors stem from a man aged 30 to 45 with multiple sclerosis. The CDR3 runs from the conserved cysteine through the conserved F or W. The D gene is left open where the match is weak. A row's size may be missing; if present it is once, few, many or a size class.

CDR3 length	J gene	V gene	clone size	D gene	CDR3 DNA	CDR3 protein
14	TRBJ1-6	TRBV20-1	many	TRBD1	TGCAGTGCTCTTGGGGACAGGGGTAATTCACCCCTCCACTTT	CSALGDRGNSPLHF
13	TRBJ1-2	TRBV7-9	many	-	TGTGCCAGCAGCTTTCCGGGATCCTATGGCTACACCTTC	CASSFPGSYGYTF
19	TRBJ1-1	TRBV20-1	many	-	TGCAGTGCACCCCCTCACCCTTTCCAAGGCCGCGGCGGGAGGTTTATGGCTTTCTTT	CSAPPHPFQGRGGRFMAFF
15	TRBJ2-7	TRBV6-6	many	-	TGTGCCAGCAGTTACAACCGCAAAGGGCCCGGGGAGCAGTACTTC	CASSYNRKGPGEQYF
15	TRBJ1-2	TRBV6-6	many	TRBD1	TGTGCCAGCAGGACCGGACAGGGGGGGGCTTATGGCTACACCTTC	CASRTGQGGAYGYTF
14	TRBJ2-1	TRBV5-1	many	-	TGCGCCAGCAGCTTGGGGCAGGGCTACAATGAGCAGTTCTTC	CASSLGQGYNEQFF
17	TRBJ1-2	TRBV5-6	many	-	TGTGCCAGCAGCTTGGGTCCGGGCGGGACATCCTACTATGGCTACACCTTC	CASSLGPGGTSYYGYTF
12	TRBJ1-1	TRBV7-2	many	-	TGTGCCAGCAGCTCCTACCTCGGCCAAGCTTTCTTT	CASSSYLGQAFF
12	TRBJ2-1	TRBV27	many	-	TGTGCCAGCAGTCCCGGGGGGCCTGAGCAGTTCTTC	CASSPGGPEQFF
14	TRBJ1-6	TRBV12-3/TRBV12-4	many	TRBD1	TGTGCCAGCAGACCAGGACAGGCTGATTCACCCCTCCACTTT	CASRPGQADSPLHF
14	TRBJ2-3	TRBV7-2	many	-	TGTGCCAGCAGGCCGCCCCGTAGCACAGATACGCAGTATTTT	CASRPPRSTDTQYF
13	TRBJ2-2	TRBV2	many	-	TGTGCCAGCACCGAAGGCCCCACCGGGGAGCTGTTTTTT	CASTEGPTGELFF
13	TRBJ2-7	TRBV5-6	many	TRBD1	TGTGCCAGCAGCCGACAGGGCCGCTACGAGCAGTACTTC	CASSRQGRYEQYF
14	TRBJ2-5	TRBV7-2	many	-	TGTGCCAGCAGCTCCCGAGCTCTGCAAGAGACCCAGTACTTC	CASSSRALQETQYF
15	TRBJ2-2	TRBV20-1	many	TRBD2	TGCAGTGCTAGTCAGCGGGGGTCGAACACCGGGGAGCTGTTTTTT	CSASQRGSNTGELFF
17	TRBJ2-2	TRBV3-1	many	TRBD2	TGTGCCAGCACCGAAAAACCGGGGGGTTTTGGGACCGGGGAGCTGTTTTTT	CASTEKPGGFGTGELFF
13	TRBJ2-7	TRBV15	many	-	TGTGCCACCAGCAGAGATCAGCAGGGCGAGCAGTACTTC	CATSRDQQGEQYF
15	TRBJ2-7	TRBV9	many	TRBD1	TGTGCCAGCAGCTCCCGGGACAGCTACACCTACGAGCAGTACTTC	CASSSRDSYTYEQYF
12	TRBJ2-7	TRBV6-6	-	-	TGTGCCAGCGGGGGGGCCTCCTACGAGCAGTACTTC	CASGGASYEQYF
14	TRBJ2-5	TRBV29-1	many	TRBD2	TGCAGCGTTGGTCTCGCGGGGGGACAAGAGACCCAGTACTTC	CSVGLAGGQETQYF